The clone carrying this TCR beta chain was found once. These data are taken from a study of blood T cell repertoires in COVID-19. Study-wide context: Spain, Italy and the United States supplied samples that represented acute and convalescent COVID-19.

In the original analysis: Using reference gene primer amplification, nucleated cell counts were estimated. The assay was immunoSEQ multiplex PCR, and TCRdb's table has in-frame clones only and misses some. V, J and clone size are taken as reported in that table, and D and trimming were inferred from the DNA itself. Among under 55,000 clones listed, around 80% were seen once. The sequence was obtained from a man in his 70s with acute or convalescent COVID-19. Sequenced material: peripheral blood.

CDR3 DNA: TGTGCCAGCAGTCAGAAACGACTGCTCCCCCATGAGCAGTTCTTC. This codes for CASSQKRLLPHEQFF. V is TRBV6-5 and J is TRBJ2-1; D remains unclear. CDR3 length: 15 amino acids. The V gene's germline CDR1 is MNHEY and CDR2 SVGAGI. The V and J ends lost 5 bases and 8 bases respectively, with 19 bases between them.